This T cell receptor (beta chain) was recorded in a study of vaccination effects on CD4 cells after COVID-19 (dated by TCRdb to the early 2020s). In terms of the full investigation: Post-vaccine samples across the study were collected a median of 72 days after the second dose, with a range of 14 to 241. Cultures from other donors in the study were sequenced with the Oncomine TCR Beta short-read assay on an Illumina iSeq 100. The full study included 9 to 10 COVID-19 convalescent patients and a few SARS-CoV-2-naive healthy vaccine recipients. The study compared SARS-CoV-2 spike-specific CD4+ TCR repertoires before and after mRNA vaccination in COVID-19 convalescent patients and infection-naive vaccine recipients. General findings and caveats noted by the study authors: Marked clonal contraction was observed in both infection-induced and vaccine-induced clones at late post-vaccination timepoints, consistent with waning T cell responses. Among healthy vaccine recipients, nearly all vaccine-induced clones were SARS-CoV-2 mono-reactive, and only 1 of 255 was cross-reactive with common cold coronaviruses. The study was limited by a small number of convalescent patients, and early post-infection timepoints were lacking.

Remarks on this clone: Its antigen has not been determined. Base-call qualities are not available, and no considerably larger clone is one nucleotide away.

The library was made by the immunoSEQ multiplex PCR assay. DNA from the cultured, isolated CD4+ T cells was subjected to TCR beta CDR3 sequencing. The source study handled its data this way. Non-productive TCR sequences were discarded, and reads were trimmed to the CDR3 region, with only CDR3s of 7 or more amino acids retained. Antigen-specific clonotypes were identified with the MANAFEST web app by comparing expansion in peptide wells against reference cultures. To be called positive, a clone needed expansion at FDR<0.05 compared with the reference and with all other wells, an odds ratio greater than 5, and a frequency greater than 0.1% in two replicate wells. A clonotype was defined as cross-reactive if the clonotype was significantly expanded both in SARS-CoV-2 spike wells and in at least one common cold coronavirus spike condition. CDR3 similarity was assessed by Levenshtein distance using the stringdist R package, and unrooted trees were constructed with ape in R 3.6.1. Sourced from immuneACCESS, this table was stored by TCRdb with only in-frame sequences that have V and J called. A share of the clones is absent; for the studies checked, an unresolved V gene accounts for under half, and the remainder has no known explanation. That table furnishes V, J and clone size, whereas the DNA furnished D and trimming. Across this sample there are 25,000 to 35,000 clones, with roughly 68% seen only once. Roughly 17% of the sample belongs to the ten largest clones.

In the ViraFEST assay, PBMC were stimulated with viral peptide pools, and TCR sequencing was then used to find antigen-specific CD4+ T cell clonotypes based on their expansion. After about 9 days of culture, CD4+ T cells were isolated with the EasySep CD4+ T cell isolation kit. Two doses of either the BNT162b2 or the mRNA-1273 mRNA SARS-CoV-2 vaccine were administered to participants. Negative nucleocapsid antibody results before and after vaccination confirmed that the healthy vaccine recipients had no prior SARS-CoV-2 infection. About 2.1 million PBMC per well were cultured in IMDM with 5% human AB serum, 10 IU/ml IL-2 and gentamicin, plus 10 ug/ml peptides. On days 3 and 7, half of the culture medium was replaced with fresh IL-2-containing medium. Unless noted otherwise, every peptide stimulation condition was cultured in triplicate wells. PBMC were separated from whole blood using Ficoll-Paque Plus gradient centrifugation and were then either cryopreserved at -140C or used fresh. The overlapping peptide pools covered the spike proteins of SARS-CoV-2 as well as those of the common cold coronaviruses HCoV-NL63, HCoV-OC43 and HCoV-229E. The QIAamp micro DNA kit was used to extract genomic DNA from the cultured CD4+ T cells.

Deletion took 1 base off V and 5 bases off J, with a span of 8 bases between the germline ends. The CDR3 numbers 14 residues from cysteine through phenylalanine. This entry keeps only the CDR3 DNA: 42 bases, framed from base 1. For CDR1 and CDR2, the germline V gene (reference sequence) lists LNHNV and YYDKDF. This TCR was sampled from a human donor who received a COVID-19 vaccine. The specimen was CD4+ T cells from PBMCs cultured with HCoV-OC43 spike peptides, collected after COVID-19 vaccination. The cell subset or site label, as the study defines it: HCoV-OC43 spike overlapping peptide pool stimulation. This sequence uses TRBV15 and TRBJ1-4; TRBD1 is perhaps the D gene, given 6 matching bases. This receptor has the CDR3 CATSRGGGNEKLFF. The nucleotide sequence reads as follows: TGTGCCACCAGCAGAGGAGGGGGAAATGAAAAACTGTTTTTT.